Listed below are T cell receptor beta chains from one sample, sequenced in a study of T cells in Graves' hyperthyroidism and ophthalmopathy. TCRdb redid the calling of the multiplex PCR reads with MiXCR, one entry per CDR3 protein. The profile shows approximately 510,000 distinct CDR3 sequences, about 45% of them singletons. The sequencing input was peripheral blood or thyroid tissue (not recorded which). These receptors were taken from an adult woman with Graves' disease, either hyperthyroidism or ophthalmopathy (not recorded which). Both conserved end residues are trimmed from each CDR3.

j_call v_call cdr3_aa
TRBJ1-3 TRBV29-1 GGYAAGNTIY
TRBJ1-2 TRBV2 ASSERRGAYGYT
TRBJ1-5 TRBV7-8 ASSLEENQPQH
TRBJ2-4 TRBV10-3 AIGTKNIQY
TRBJ1-3 TRBV5-5 ASSVGTGQGNTIY
TRBJ1-1 TRBV7-9 AWDLGQRNTEAF
TRBJ2-2 TRBV2 ASSELRGTGELF
TRBJ2-2 TRBV7-6 ASSYRVATGTGELF
TRBJ1-4 TRBV20-1 SARDLGGAGEKLF
TRBJ2-2 TRBV6-5 ASSHRLATGELF
TRBJ2-7 TRBV29-1 SVADVGKYEQY
TRBJ1-2 TRBV28 ASSLSGANHGYT
TRBJ1-4 TRBV7-9 ASSPLGQSNEKLF
TRBJ1-1 TRBV5-1 ASSLVSTENTEAF
TRBJ2-2 TRBV15 ATSGGQGTTGELF
TRBJ2-5 TRBV19 ASSAGPPETQY
TRBJ1-5 TRBV7-9 ASSLEVGAGNQPQH
TRBJ1-5 TRBV28 ASRPTGPNQPQH